One and the same sample provided the 24 T cell receptor beta chains below, sequenced in a study of shared clonotypes between healthy human individuals. Libraries were prepared by immunoSEQ multiplex PCR; TCRdb keeps only in-frame clonotypes and omits some of them. In the table there are over 950,000 clones, 70% to 85% of which are singletons. What was sequenced was memory CD4+ T cells from PBMCs. The subset was: CD45RA-negative fraction. The receptors originated from a man younger than 35 in good health. Some clones in this sample may be carry-over from other donors' samples.

This sequence joins TRBV7-3 and TRBJ2-3, with D tentatively TRBD2 (6 bases). Germline-derived CDR1 and CDR2 are SGHTA and FQGTGA. Trimming left V 5 bases short and J 0 bases short, with 12 bases between. The CDR3 spans 15 residues. The DNA for the CDR3 is TGTGCCAGCAGCGACCTAGCGACTAGCACAGATACGCAGTATTTT. Its translation: CASSDLATSTDTQYF.

J is TRBJ1-1 and V is TRBV29-1; the D gene is possibly TRBD1 (6 bases). The length of the CDR3 is 11 residues. The V gene lost 6 bases and the J gene lost 9 bases, with 14 bases spanning the gap. Germline lookup yields CDR1 SQVTM and CDR2 ANQGSEA. The CDR3 DNA reads as TGCAGCGTCCGTGGCGGGACAAAAGCTTTCTTT. It encodes CSVRGGTKAFF.

As for this clone: The sample carries other DNA sequences with the same CDR3. The rearrangement joins TRBV7-2 to TRBJ1-2, with unresolved D. CDR3 length: 14 residues. V was pared by 0 bases and J by 3 bases, with 8 bases between. From germline, CDR1 is SGHTA and CDR2 FQGNSA. In DNA form, the CDR3 reads TGTGCCAGCAGCTTAGCTCGGGGTGACTATGGCTACACCTTC. Its protein product is CASSLARGDYGYTF.

The chain is built from TRBV6-5 and TRBJ2-2; D is uncertain. The CDR3 has 15 amino acids. CDR1 is MNHEY, CDR2 SVGAGI, per germline. Trimming shortened V by 0 bases and J by 1 base, and 6 bases separated the two germline ends. CDR3 nucleotide sequence: TGTGCCAGCAGTTACTCCACGGGGAACACCGGGGAGCTGTTTTTT. Translating it yields CASSYSTGNTGELFF.

V is TRBV1 and J is TRBJ1-3; the listed D gene, TRBD1, was not tested against the DNA. TRBV1 is assigned pseudogene status. The CDR3 consists of 14 residues. Written as DNA, the CDR3 is TGCACCAGCATTCAGGGGTTGGTGAGAAACACCATATATTTT. Translating it yields CTSIQGLVRNTIYF.

This clone came up many times. Other nucleotide sequences from this sample produce the same CDR3. The rearrangement joins TRBV27 to TRBJ1-2, with D perhaps matching TRBD1 (5 bases). The germline CDR1 and CDR2 sequences are MNHEY and SMNVEV (reference sequence). V gave up 4 bases and J gave up 0 bases, with 9 bases separating them. The CDR3 extends over 14 amino acids. CDR3 loop: CASSYRGANYGYTF. CDR3 coding DNA: TGTGCCAGCAGTTATAGGGGAGCTAACTATGGCTACACCTTC.

This chain joins TRBV7-9 and TRBJ1-3, with TRBD1 identical over 9 bases. The ends lost 4 bases at V and 4 bases at J; junction bases unmatched: 5. From germline, CDR1 is SEHNR and CDR2 FQNEAQ (reference sequence). CDR3 length: 15 amino acids. The CDR3 DNA follows: TGTGCCAGCAGCTCCTGGACAGGGGTCGGAAACACCATATATTTT. Translation gives CASSSWTGVGNTIYF.

The rearrangement links TRBV11-1 to TRBJ2-3, with D maybe TRBD1 (6 bases). V shed 5 bases and J shed 5 bases, with 14 bases lying between them. This CDR3 is built from 14 residues. Per the germline V gene, CDR1 is SGHAT and CDR2 is FQDESV (reference sequence). CDR3 in amino acids: CASSRTIQGDTQYF. CDR3 coding DNA: TGTGCCAGCAGCCGAACGATACAGGGAGATACGCAGTATTTT.

The J gene is TRBJ2-2, the V gene TRBV5-6; D is uncertain. The germline gives CDR1 SGHDT, CDR2 YYEEEE. V was pared by 1 base and J by 7 bases, with 14 bases between. The CDR3 has 15 residues. CDR3 coding DNA: TGTGCCAGCAGCTTGCGTAGACACTTGATCGGGGAGCTGTTTTTT. As protein: CASSLRRHLIGELFF.

The chain joins TRBV6-5 to TRBJ1-2; tentatively, D is TRBD1 (6 bases). The CDR3 has 16 residues. Per the germline V gene, CDR1 is MNHEY and CDR2 is SVGAGI. Deletions cut 2 bases from V and 7 bases from J, with 20 bases between. The CDR3 DNA reads as TGTGCCAGCAGTTACCTAGGGCAGGGGAGGTATGGTGGCTACACCTTC. It encodes CASSYLGQGRYGGYTF.

The V and J genes are TRBV7-6 and TRBJ2-7, with a tentative D call TRBD2 (5 bases). The CDR3 is made up of 14 amino acids. Per the germline V gene, CDR1 is SGHVS and CDR2 is FNYEAQ. The ends were cut back, 1 base at V and 3 bases at J, with 10 bases in the middle. For the CDR3, the DNA is TGTGCCAGCAGCTTAGATGAGGGCGTCTACGAGCAGTACTTC. Protein sequence: CASSLDEGVYEQYF.

This chain links TRBV27 with TRBJ1-5; D is unclear. The CDR3 is made up of 13 amino acids. Germline CDR1 MNHEY, CDR2 SMNVEV (reference sequence). Trimming cost V 3 bases and J 6 bases, with 9 bases left between them. CDR3 protein: CASSFQYRQPQHF. Written as DNA, the CDR3 is TGTGCCAGCAGTTTTCAATACCGTCAGCCCCAGCATTTT.

The chain uses TRBV28 and TRBJ2-5; D not resolved. CDR3 length: 16 amino acids. Trimming shortened V by 8 bases and J by 3 bases, and 22 bases separated the two germline ends. Germline V gene lookup returns CDR1 MDHEN and CDR2 SYDVKM. The CDR3 coding sequence is TGTGCCAGCGCCTACGGAATCACCCCTGGGAAAGAGACCCAGTACTTC. Translated: CASAYGITPGKETQYF.

The V and J genes are TRBV5-1 and TRBJ2-1, with D hard to call. Germline-derived CDR1 and CDR2 are SGHRS and YFSETQ. This CDR3 is built from 16 residues. V lost 0 bases and J 0 bases, leaving 10 bases between the germline ends. DNA for the CDR3: TGCGCCAGCAGCTTGGCCTCCCCGGCCTCCTACAATGAGCAGTTCTTC. Translated: CASSLASPASYNEQFF.

This clone has a handful of counts. The chain has TRBV30 and TRBJ2-1, with D perhaps given as TRBD1 or TRBD2 (6 bases each). CDR3 length: 13 amino acids. Germline-derived CDR1 and CDR2 are GTSNPN and SVGIG (reference sequence). Trimming shortened V by 4 bases and J by 10 bases, and 17 bases separated the two germline ends. CDR3 sequence reads: CAWMRRRGGEQFF. Written as DNA, the CDR3 is TGTGCCTGGATGAGGCGCCGAGGGGGGGAGCAGTTCTTC.

This clone was found once. This chain links TRBV5-1 with TRBJ2-3; possible D gene TRBD1, 6 bases. Germline values: CDR1 SGHRS, CDR2 YFSETQ. V lost 4 bases and J lost 0, with 12 bases in between. CDR3 length: 15 amino acids. The chain's CDR3 is CASSPGTTSTDTQYF. CDR3 in DNA: TGCGCCAGCAGCCCTGGGACAACTAGCACAGATACGCAGTATTTT.

V and J are TRBV18 and TRBJ2-7; a possible D gene is TRBD2 (5 bases). Trimming took 4 bases from V and 6 from J, leaving 22 bases between them. From germline, CDR1 is KGHSH and CDR2 LQKENI. There are 16 residues in the CDR3. CDR3 coding DNA: TGTGCCAGCTCACGAACCGAGGCTAGTGCCGAGGGCGAGCAGTACTTC. Protein product: CASSRTEASAEGEQYF.

The gene calls are TRBV10-3 and TRBJ1-1; D gene ambiguous. The V and J ends lost 3 bases and 4 bases respectively, with 12 bases between them. CDR1 is ENHRY and CDR2 is SYGVKD in the germline V gene. The CDR3 covers 14 residues. CDR3 protein: CAISETREGTEAFF. CDR3 sequence (DNA): TGTGCCATCAGTGAAACTAGGGAAGGCACTGAAGCTTTCTTT.

The chain couples TRBV10-2 to TRBJ1-2, with D perhaps TRBD1 (5 bases). The CDR3 spans 12 residues. Looked up from germline, CDR1 is WSHSY and CDR2 is SAAADI. V was clipped by 6 bases and J by 4 bases, with 9 bases between them. The CDR3 here is CASSGALYGYTF. The CDR3 DNA sequence: TGCGCCAGCAGCGGGGCCCTCTATGGCTACACCTTC.

V gene TRBV19 combines with J gene TRBJ2-5; possible D gene TRBD1, 5 bases. The CDR3 runs to 13 residues. With 5 bases removed from V and 4 bases from J, the gap between germline ends came to 11 bases. Germline V gene data show CDR1 as LNHDA and CDR2 as SQIVND (reference sequence). CDR3 nucleotides: TGTGCCAGTAGTCCCCAGGGCCGAGAGACCCAGTACTTC. This sequence encodes CASSPQGRETQYF.

The chain carries TRBV5-4 and TRBJ2-1; TRBD2 matches at 10 bases. Germline V lookup: CDR1 SGHNT, CDR2 YYREEE (reference sequence). V was pared by 4 bases and J by 5 bases, with 6 bases of the junction left unmatched. The CDR3 is 15 residues long. The CDR3 spells CASSESGRVHNEQFF. CDR3 sequence (DNA): TGTGCCAGCAGCGAGAGCGGGAGGGTCCACAATGAGCAGTTCTTC. Drawing the rest from reference TRBV5-4 and TRBJ2-1, the complete variable domain is ETGVTQSPTHLIKTRGQQVTLRCSSQSGHNTVSWYQQALGQGPQFIFQYYREEENGRGNFPPRFSGLQFPNYSSELNVNALELDDSALYLCASSESGRVHNEQFFGPGTRLTVL.

The chain recombines TRBV7-3 with TRBJ2-2; TRBD1 matches at 7 bases. This CDR3 is built from 15 residues. The V gene end was trimmed by 4 bases and the J gene end by 4 bases; junction bases not matched to a gene: 6. Germline CDR1 SGHTA, CDR2 FQGTGA. For the CDR3, the DNA is TGTGCCAGCAGCTATACAGGGGCGGGCACCGGGGAGCTGTTTTTT. Protein: CASSYTGAGTGELFF.

The rearrangement links TRBV21-1 to TRBJ2-7; whether TRBD2, the table's D call, matches the DNA was not checked. TRBV21-1 is deemed a pseudogene. The CDR3 has 11 amino acids. The CDR3 nucleotides read TGTGCCATCACAAGAGGGTGGAAGCAGTACTTC. It specifies CAITRGWKQYF.

J is TRBJ1-3 and V is TRBV19; 9 bases agree with TRBD1. The J segment lost 2 bases and the V segment lost 7 bases, leaving 9 bases of the junction unmatched. Germline CDR1 LNHDA, CDR2 SQIVND (reference sequence). The length of the CDR3 is 16 residues. The CDR3 protein is CASTLVGTGTGNTIYF. The CDR3 DNA sequence: TGTGCCAGTACCTTAGTAGGGACAGGGACTGGAAACACCATATATTTT.